Detailed here is one T cell receptor (beta chain). This sample was taken from a study of blood T cell repertoires in COVID-19. At the level of the study: Samples taken during acute and convalescent COVID-19 were collected in the United States, Italy and Spain. T cells, B-cell-depleted T cells, or PBMCs provided the cDNA or gDNA that served as material.

The junction had 12 bases not matched to a gene; V was cut back by 4 bases and J by 2 bases. The CDR3 length is 17 residues. Per germline, CDR1 MNHNS and CDR2 SASEGT. Authors' data handling: For nucleated cells, counts were estimated from reference gene primer amplification. The method was immunoSEQ multiplex PCR; TCRdb's version includes in-frame clones alone and lacks a portion of them. The V and J calls and clone size come from that table; D and trimming were worked out from the DNA. Of about 200,000 clones in the sample, around 83% were seen once. The chain carries TRBV6-1 and TRBJ2-3, with 7 bases identical to TRBD2. The sequencing sample was made of peripheral blood. The receptor's source is a woman over 75 with acute or convalescent COVID-19. The DNA for the CDR3 is TGTGCCAGCAGTGCCCGGGAGGCCGTCCGAACCACAGATACGCAGTATTTT. It codes for CASSAREAVRTTDTQYF.